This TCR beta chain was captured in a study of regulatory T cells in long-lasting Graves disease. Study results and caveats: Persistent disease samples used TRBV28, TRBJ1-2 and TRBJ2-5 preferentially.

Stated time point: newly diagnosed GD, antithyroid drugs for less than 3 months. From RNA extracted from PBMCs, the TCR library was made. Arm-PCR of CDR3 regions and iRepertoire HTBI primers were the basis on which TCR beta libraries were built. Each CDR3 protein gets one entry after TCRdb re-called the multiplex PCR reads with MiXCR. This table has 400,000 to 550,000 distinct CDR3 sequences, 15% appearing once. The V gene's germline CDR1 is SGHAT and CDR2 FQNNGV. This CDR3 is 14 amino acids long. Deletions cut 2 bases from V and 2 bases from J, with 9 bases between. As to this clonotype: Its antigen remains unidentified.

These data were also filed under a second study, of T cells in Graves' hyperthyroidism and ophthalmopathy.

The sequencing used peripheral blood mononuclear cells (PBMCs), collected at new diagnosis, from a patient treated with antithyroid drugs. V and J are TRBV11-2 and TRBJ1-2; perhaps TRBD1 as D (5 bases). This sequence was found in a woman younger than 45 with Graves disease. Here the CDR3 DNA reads TGTGCCAGCAGCTTATTACCAGGGAACTATGGCTACACCTTC. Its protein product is CASSLLPGNYGYTF.